Below are 21 T cell receptor beta chains sequenced from a single sample in a study of blood T cell repertoires in COVID-19. Repertoires were generated with immunoSEQ multiplex PCR, while TCRdb's copy carries only in-frame clones and drops some. Found here are some 200,000 clones, 83% of them singletons; the top ten hold approximately 6.2%. The specimen was peripheral blood. The receptor set was obtained from a woman in her thirties or forties with acute or convalescent COVID-19.

The chain recombines TRBV11-2 with TRBJ2-2; TRBD2 matches 9 bases. This CDR3 contains 16 residues. CDR1 and CDR2 (germline): SGHAT, FQNNGV. V was pared by 1 base and J by 7 bases, with 7 bases of the junction left unmatched. CDR3 nucleotide sequence: TGTGCCAGCAGCTTAGGCGGGAGGGCCTATGACGGGGAGCTGTTTTTT. Its protein is CASSLGGRAYDGELFF.

This sequence joins TRBV14 and TRBJ2-1; 8 bases match TRBD2. With 3 bases clipped from V and 10 bases from J, the junction kept 5 bases outside the gene matches. CDR3 length: 13 amino acids. The germline CDR1 and CDR2 sequences are SGHDN and FVKESK. Written as DNA, the CDR3 is TGTGCCAGCAGCCAGGGGACTAGAGGGGAGCAGTTCTTC. Protein: CASSQGTRGEQFF.

There are many counts of this clone. The CDR3 DNA reads as TGTGCCAGCAGCCCGACAGGCCATGGCTACACCTTC. Its translation: CASSPTGHGYTF. The V and J genes are TRBV4-2 and TRBJ1-2, with D perhaps TRBD1 (6 bases). CDR3 length equals 12 residues. Trimming shortened V by 4 bases and J by 6 bases, and 9 bases separated the two germline ends. Germline V CDR1 and CDR2: LGHNA, YNFKEQ.

The chain links TRBV2 to TRBJ2-2; no reliable D call. From germline, CDR1 is SNHLY and CDR2 FYNNEI. V shed 7 bases and J shed 1 base, with 7 bases lying between them. CDR3 length: 13 residues. The chain's CDR3 is CASMVENTGELFF. Written as DNA, the CDR3 is TGTGCCAGCATGGTAGAGAACACCGGGGAGCTGTTTTTT.

The V gene is TRBV27, the J gene TRBJ2-1, with D possibly matching TRBD1 (6 bases). This CDR3 comprises 15 residues. The V gene lost 2 bases and the J gene lost 8 bases, with 16 bases spanning the gap. Germline V gene data show CDR1 as MNHEY and CDR2 as SMNVEV (reference sequence). CDR3 sequence (DNA): TGTGCCAGCAGTTTAAAGGGAACAGGGCTCGATGAGCAGTTCTTC. Translating it yields CASSLKGTGLDEQFF.

The chain uses TRBV6-5 and TRBJ2-2; maybe TRBD1 (5 bases). The germline CDR1 and CDR2 sequences are MNHEY and SVGAGI. The V gene lost 0 bases and the J gene lost 7 bases, with 9 bases spanning the gap. This CDR3 is built from 14 residues. This CDR3 reads CASSYSDRHGELFF. DNA for the CDR3: TGTGCCAGCAGTTACTCCGACAGACACGGGGAGCTGTTTTTT.

The chain carries TRBV11-2 and TRBJ2-5; possibly TRBD2 for D (6 bases). Germline V gene lookup returns CDR1 SGHAT and CDR2 FQNNGV. The CDR3 runs 16 residues. Trimming took 4 bases from V and 1 from J, leaving 16 bases between them. CDR3 amino acids: CASSSMGRGLQETQYF. The CDR3 DNA reads as TGTGCCAGCAGCTCGATGGGACGGGGACTCCAAGAGACCCAGTACTTC. Together with reference TRBV11-2 and TRBJ2-5, the CDR3 gives the full variable domain: EAGVAQSPRYKIIEKRQSVAFWCNPISGHATLYWYQQILGQGPKLLIQFQNNGVVDDSQLPKDRFSAERLKGVDSTLKIQPAKLEDSAVYLCASSSMGRGLQETQYFGPGTRLLVL.

This chain connects TRBV4-1 to TRBJ2-1; D call uncertain. Looked up from germline, CDR1 is MGHRA and CDR2 is YSYEKL. The CDR3 runs 15 residues. Trimming shortened V by 1 base and J by 4 bases, and 11 bases separated the two germline ends. Here the CDR3 reads CASSQVQPAYNEQFF. The CDR3 region has the DNA TGCGCCAGCAGCCAAGTACAGCCGGCGTACAATGAGCAGTTCTTC.

This rearrangement joins TRBV7-2 to TRBJ1-3, with no clear D. V dropped 1 base and J dropped 2 bases, with 9 bases sitting between them. The CDR3 sequence is 15 residues long. The germline gives CDR1 SGHTA, CDR2 FQGNSA. DNA of the CDR3: TGTGCCAGCAGCTTAGAAGGGAGGCCTGGAAACACCATATATTTT. As protein: CASSLEGRPGNTIYF.

CDR3 in amino acids: CASSIESSYNSPLHF. The DNA of the CDR3 is TGTGCCAGCAGTATCGAGAGCTCCTATAATTCACCCCTCCACTTT. This sequence joins TRBV28 and TRBJ1-6, with unresolved D. Looked up from germline, CDR1 is MDHEN and CDR2 is SYDVKM. V gave up 5 bases and J gave up 0 bases, with 8 bases separating them. The CDR3 runs 15 residues.

The sample holds one count of this clone. The chain carries TRBV29-1 and TRBJ2-6; possibly TRBD1 for D (5 bases). The CDR3 loop spans 14 amino acids. The germline gives CDR1 SQVTM, CDR2 ANQGSEA. Trimming removed 7 bases at V and 0 bases at J, with 10 bases between. The CDR3 reads CSAGTGSGANVLTF. In DNA form, the CDR3 reads TGCAGCGCTGGCACAGGCTCTGGGGCCAACGTCCTGACTTTC.

The chain employs TRBV24-1 and TRBJ1-2; 9 positions agree with TRBD1. Trimming at V came to 2 bases and at J to 8 bases, leaving 17 bases not matched to a gene. The germline V gene encodes CDR1 KGHDR and CDR2 SFDVKD. The CDR3 covers 18 residues. CDR3 DNA sequence: TGTGCCACCAGTGATTCAGGACGGGACAGGGAGACTCTGTACGGCTACACCTTC. Protein sequence: CATSDSGRDRETLYGYTF.

As concerns this clone: The junction departs from germline at one end; a sequencing error may be responsible. The rearrangement joins TRBV7-2 to TRBJ1-1; tentative D call: TRBD1 (6 bases). Germline V lookup: CDR1 SGHTA, CDR2 FQGNSA. The CDR3 loop spans 13 amino acids. The CDR3 DNA reads TGTGCCAGCAGCCCCTACCGGGACACAGAAGCTTTCTTT. Protein product: CASSPYRDTEAFF.

CDR3 protein: CASSQARGGAYEQYF. In DNA form, the CDR3 reads TGTGCCAGCAGCCAAGCCCGAGGGGGGGCCTACGAGCAGTACTTC. The chain uses TRBV4-2 and TRBJ2-7, with a weak D call TRBD2 (7 bases). Trimming shortened V by 1 base and J by 2 bases, and 12 bases separated the two germline ends. CDR1 and CDR2 from the germline V gene are LGHNA and YNFKEQ. This CDR3 has 15 residues.

CDR3 DNA: TGTGCCAGCAGTTTCTTTGACAGGCCCGAGGGGGCTTTCTTT. Amino acid sequence: CASSFFDRPEGAFF. This rearrangement joins TRBV28 to TRBJ1-1, with a possible D match to TRBD1 (6 bases). Trimming cost V 3 bases and J 11 bases, with 19 bases left between them. CDR1 and CDR2 from the germline V gene are MDHEN and SYDVKM. The CDR3 is 14 amino acids. The full variable domain, rest sourced from reference TRBV28 and TRBJ1-1, is DVKVTQSSRYLVKRTGEKVFLECVQDMDHENMFWYRQDPGLGLRLIYFSYDVKMKEKGDIPEGYSVSREKKERFSLILESASTNQTSMYLCASSFFDRPEGAFFGQGTRLTVV.

This clone was detected a few times. V and J are TRBV4-1 and TRBJ1-3; D is uncertain. The CDR3 covers 15 residues. CDR1 is MGHRA, CDR2 YSYEKL, per germline. V shed 1 base and J shed 0 bases, with 7 bases lying between them. CDR3 residues: CASSQVLSSGNTIYF. CDR3 sequence (DNA): TGCGCCAGCAGCCAAGTTCTGAGCTCTGGAAACACCATATATTTT.

The V call is TRBV27, the J call TRBJ1-5; 9 nucleotides line up with TRBD1. There are 19 residues in the CDR3. Germline-derived CDR1 and CDR2 are MNHEY and SMNVEV (reference sequence). V trimming: 10 bases; J trimming: 3 bases; junction bases outside the gene matches: 22. The CDR3 region is CATRRYTGGGEGFNQPQHF. The CDR3 DNA is TGTGCCACCCGACGATATACAGGGGGCGGAGAGGGCTTCAATCAGCCCCAGCATTTT.

This chain links TRBV5-5 with TRBJ2-3, with TRBD2 as a possible D gene (6 bases). V was trimmed by 0 bases and J by 4 bases, leaving 9 bases between them. The CDR3 consists of 14 residues. Germline assignment: CDR1 SGHKS and CDR2 YYEKEE (reference sequence). The CDR3 bases are TGTGCCAGCAGCTTGGTCGGGAGCGCAGATACGCAGTATTTT. This gives the protein CASSLVGSADTQYF.

The genes are TRBV4-2 and TRBJ1-1, with D maybe TRBD1 (6 bases). The V gene lost 2 bases and the J gene lost 0 bases, with 13 bases spanning the gap. Germline-derived CDR1 and CDR2 are LGHNA and YNFKEQ. The CDR3 length is 16 residues. CDR3: CASSQRQDRLNTEAFF. As DNA, the CDR3 is TGTGCCAGCAGCCAAAGACAGGACCGACTGAACACTGAAGCTTTCTTT.

The rearrangement uses TRBV11-2 and TRBJ1-5; D is unclear. CDR1 is SGHAT, CDR2 FQNNGV, per germline. The CDR3 runs to 14 residues. V lost 6 bases to trimming and J lost 4 bases, with 13 bases between them. This CDR3 reads CASSQGSVNQPQHF. DNA for the CDR3: TGTGCCAGCAGTCAAGGCAGCGTTAATCAGCCCCAGCATTTT.

The chain joins TRBV5-1 to TRBJ1-2; D ambiguous. The CDR3 loop spans 15 amino acids. The V end lost 0 bases, the J end lost 3 bases, and 12 bases lay between the germline ends. The V gene's germline CDR1 is SGHRS and CDR2 YFSETQ. The CDR3 DNA reads TGCGCCAGCAGCTTGGTGGGGAGGGAGGACTATGGCTACACCTTC. Encoded protein: CASSLVGREDYGYTF. The entire variable domain, with the rest obtained from reference TRBV5-1 and TRBJ1-2, is as follows: KAGVTQTPRYLIKTRGQQVTLSCSPISGHRSVSWYQQTPGQGLQFLFEYFSETQRNKGNFPGRFSGRQFSNSRSEMNVSTLELGDSALYLCASSLVGREDYGYTFGSGTRLTVV.